This note documents a single T cell receptor beta chain sequence. The antigen it recognizes is unknown. No much larger clone exists at a distance of one base, and base qualities are not known. The data are from a study of naive and memory T cell subsets (dated by TCRdb to about 2017). Notes on the research overall: An open-source, UMI-based TCR alpha and beta sequencing pipeline was applied to sorted naive and memory peripheral blood T cell subsets. The results of the functional CMV T cell responses matched the IgG serology results in every case. RNA was DNase-treated and reverse transcribed with TCR constant-region primers, mostly using SuperScript III.

General study outcomes and caveats: RNA-based TCR counts may be influenced by expression changes linked to T cell activation and differentiation. Each clonotype was defined as a single alpha or beta chain sequence rather than as a paired alpha/beta receptor. After error correction, over 90% of naive TCR sequences appeared only once, giving much steeper abundance distributions than memory subsets. In both CD4 and CD8 cells, the Gini index increased while Shannon and inverse Simpson diversity decreased from naive through CM, EM and EMRA. The repertoire findings for the naive and memory subsets could not be validated against a ground truth, as none was available. TCR abundance followed a power law whose exponent differed between naive and memory subsets but was consistent across the three individuals.

Libraries were prepared through UMI-ligation and nested PCR. An equimolar mix of two oligonucleotides covering both TRBC1 and TRBC2 was used as the beta constant-region primer. A single-stranded oligonucleotide carrying the SP2 primer and a 12-nucleotide UMI was ligated to the 3' end of the cDNA by T4 RNA ligase 1. The ligated cDNA went through four rounds of PCR with nested alpha and beta constant-region primers together with the SP2 primer. Incubation of the ligation reaction lasted roughly 18-24 hours at 16 degrees C. PCR2 was typically run as a SYBR Green qPCR and stopped at a predetermined threshold to prevent over-amplification. All purifications after the first were performed with Agencourt AMPure XP magnetic beads. Libraries were quantified by Qubit and checked on a TapeStation, with a main peak expected near 650 bp. The pooled libraries were sequenced on an Illumina MiSeq using v2 2x251 paired-end kits, which usually yielded about 0.95-2.1 million reads per sample. Each sample was pooled at about 4 nM, and roughly 5-7% PhiX was included to help cluster recognition. In the original analysis: Using tag matching that tolerated one base-pair mismatch, Decombinator assigned V and J genes to FASTQ reads that had been processed by Demultiplexor. Collapsinator relied on UMIs to fix sequencing errors as well as frequency errors caused by PCR heterogeneity. CDR3Translator translated TCRs and extracted CDR3s from the conserved cysteine to the FGXG phenylalanine, flagging non-productive sequences. Repertoires were subsampled to equal numbers of UMI-defined TCRs before Gini, Shannon entropy and inverse Simpson indices were calculated. Within the linear range, a power law was fitted to clonotype abundance distributions using maximum likelihood. On one naive CD8 sample, the pipeline and MIGEC gave similar UMI counts, unique TCR numbers and clonal distributions. The repertoires were searched for several thousand CMV-associated CDR3 sequences that had been compiled from VDJdb and a published dataset. Starting from the raw public reads, TCRdb applied fastp trimming at Q25, assembled clones with MiXCR and retained in-frame beta chains. Records with the same CDR3 protein are collapsed into one entry carrying the most frequent genes and DNA. Here the V and J calls rest on TCRdb's processing, not on the authors' analysis. Recorded for this sample are about 21,000 distinct CDR3 sequences; roughly 9.6% of them occurred a single time. Of the sample, less than 20% is held by the ten largest clones.

CDR1 and CDR2 are drawn from the germline V gene (reference sequence): SEHNR, FQNEAQ. Trimming accounts for 3 bases at V and 5 bases at J, while the number of junction bases matched to no gene is 9. The CDR3 sequence holds 16 residues, the cysteine and phenylalanine included. Left in the record is the CDR3 DNA by itself, 48 bases read in frame from the first base. TCR alpha and beta chain libraries were amplified separately from the second PCR step onward. To determine each donor's CMV status, fresh PBMCs were stimulated overnight with CMV viral lysate, and IFNgamma production from CD4+ T cells was then assessed. Using Miltenyi beads, CD4 T cells were first positively selected, and CD8 T cells were then positively selected from the CD4-negative fraction. Cells were stained for CD3, CD4, CD8, CD45RA, CD27 and a live/dead dye and were sorted on a BD Aria II into four subsets based on CD45RA and CD27. A few healthy volunteers provided blood, and the blood of each volunteer was split into CD4 and CD8 T cells and then into four differentiation subsets. Around 120 ml of peripheral blood was drawn per donor, and PBMC were isolated by Ficoll-Paque PLUS density-gradient centrifugation. The sorted cells were lysed in RLT buffer, after which RNA was extracted using a Qiagen RNeasy kit and kept at -80 degrees C.

Sequencing input: central memory CD8+ T cells from blood. The cell subset or site label on this specimen signifies: central memory, CD45RA- CD27+. The TCR originated in a human donor in good health. The rearranged chain carries TRBV7-9 and TRBJ2-5; 10 central nucleotides agree with TRBD2. The nucleotides read TGTGCCAGCAGCTTCGGGCTAGCGGGAGTCGGTGAGACCCAGTACTTC. It translates as CASSFGLAGVGETQYF.